The clone carrying this T cell receptor (beta chain) came up a few times. Its specificity is not known. The sample comes from a study of T-cell reconstitution after alpha-beta-depleted transplantation in children. Overall study findings and caveats: The authors attributed T-cell counts and diversity one year after transplant mostly to newly produced T cells. Reportedly, only several hundred clones from non-depleted graft cells drove alpha-beta T-cell counts at about two months. TCRbeta diversity was high at day 60 in some patients (a result of surviving recipient T cells and thymic progenitors).

The germline V gene encodes CDR1 SEHNR and CDR2 FQNEAQ (reference sequence). The CDR3 is 11 residues long. V lost 5 bases, J lost 11 bases, and 12 bases lay in between. Preparation of the TCRbeta library involved a method that used unique molecular identifiers. From the PCR reads, TCRdb called clonotypes with MiXCR, one entry per CDR3 protein. The sample shows 670,000 or so distinct CDR3 sequences, over 10% of them seen only once. V and J are TRBV7-9 and TRBJ1-1, with D perhaps TRBD1 (5 bases). Sequenced here: PBMCs, sampled before TCRalphabeta/CD19-depleted stem cell transplant. This sequence originates from a girl aged 2 to 9 with congenital amegakaryocytic thrombocytopenia, due to receive a stem cell transplant. The CDR3, as DNA: TGTGCCAGCAGCCGGGACCCCAAGGCTTTCTTT. This codes for CASSRDPKAFF.